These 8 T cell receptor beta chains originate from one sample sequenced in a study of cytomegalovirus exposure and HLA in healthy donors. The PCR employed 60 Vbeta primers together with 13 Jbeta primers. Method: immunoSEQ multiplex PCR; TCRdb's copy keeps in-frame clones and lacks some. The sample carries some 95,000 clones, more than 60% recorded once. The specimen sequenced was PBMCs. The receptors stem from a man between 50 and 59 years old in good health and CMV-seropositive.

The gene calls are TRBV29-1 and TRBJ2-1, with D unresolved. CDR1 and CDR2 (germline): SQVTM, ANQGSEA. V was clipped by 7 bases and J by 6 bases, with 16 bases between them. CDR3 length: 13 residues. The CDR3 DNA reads TGCAGCGCCGGGTCCCGCGGCGGCAATGAGCAGTTCTTC. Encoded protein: CSAGSRGGNEQFF.

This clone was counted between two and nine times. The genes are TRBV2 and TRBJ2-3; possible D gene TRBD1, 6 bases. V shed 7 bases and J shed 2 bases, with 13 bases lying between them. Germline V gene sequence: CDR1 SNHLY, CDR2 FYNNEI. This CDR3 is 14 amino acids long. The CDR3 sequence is CASNQQGYTDTQYF. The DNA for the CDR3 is TGTGCCAGCAACCAACAGGGCTACACAGATACGCAGTATTTT.

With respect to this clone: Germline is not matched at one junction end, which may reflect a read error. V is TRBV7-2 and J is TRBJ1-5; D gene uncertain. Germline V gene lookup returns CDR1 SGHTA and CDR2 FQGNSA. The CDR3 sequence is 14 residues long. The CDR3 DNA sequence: TGTGCCAGCAGCCTCGGAGGGTACAATCGGCCCCAGCATTTT. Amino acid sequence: CASSLGGYNRPQHF.

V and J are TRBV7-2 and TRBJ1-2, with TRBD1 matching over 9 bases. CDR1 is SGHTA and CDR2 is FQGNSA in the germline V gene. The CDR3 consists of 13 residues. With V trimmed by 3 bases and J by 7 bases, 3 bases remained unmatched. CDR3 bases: TGTGCCAGCAGCTTCGGGACAGGGTTTGGCTACACCTTC. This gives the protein CASSFGTGFGYTF.

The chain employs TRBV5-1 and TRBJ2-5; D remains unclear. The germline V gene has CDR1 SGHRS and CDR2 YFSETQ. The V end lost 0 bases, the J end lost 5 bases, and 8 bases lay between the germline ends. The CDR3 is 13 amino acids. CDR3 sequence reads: CASSLDLRETQYF. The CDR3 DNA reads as TGCGCCAGCAGCTTGGATCTGAGGGAGACCCAGTACTTC.

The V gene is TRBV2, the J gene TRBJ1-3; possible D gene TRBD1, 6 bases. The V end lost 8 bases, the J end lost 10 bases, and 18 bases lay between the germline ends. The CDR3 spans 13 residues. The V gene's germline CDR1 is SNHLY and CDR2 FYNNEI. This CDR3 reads CASDSPRGGTIYF. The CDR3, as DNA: TGTGCCAGCGACAGCCCGAGAGGGGGAACCATATATTTT.

The CDR3 reads CASSPAGRGGADTQYF. CDR3 in DNA: TGTGCCAGCAGCCCCGCTGGGCGGGGGGGGGCAGATACGCAGTATTTT. V gene TRBV4-2 combines with J gene TRBJ2-3; TRBD2 matches 9 bases. Germline-derived CDR1 and CDR2 are LGHNA and YNFKEQ. Trimming at V came to 4 bases and at J to 4 bases, leaving 9 bases not matched to a gene. The CDR3 consists of 16 residues.

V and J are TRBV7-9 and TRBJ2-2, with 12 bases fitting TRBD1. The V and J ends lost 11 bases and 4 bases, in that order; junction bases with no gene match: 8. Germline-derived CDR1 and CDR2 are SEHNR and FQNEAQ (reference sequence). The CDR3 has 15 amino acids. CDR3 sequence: CAVTGQGAVTGELFF. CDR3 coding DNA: TGTGCCGTCACGGGACAGGGGGCGGTCACCGGGGAGCTGTTTTTT.